These 8 T cell receptor beta chains came from one sample sequenced in a study of T-cell reconstitution after alpha-beta-depleted transplantation in children (dated by TCRdb to between 2015 and 2016). Library preparation employed PCR. Reads for this sample came from an Illumina HiSeq 2500. TCR libraries were prepared with molecular barcoding, using unique molecular identifiers to normalize TCRbeta repertoire quantification. The raw public reads went through TCRdb reprocessing: fastp at Q25, MiXCR clone calling, in-frame beta chains kept. Rows with one shared CDR3 protein collapse into an entry with the most common genes and DNA. The sample table holds 450,000 to 600,000 distinct CDR3 sequences, of which 10% to 15% were seen once. Jointly, the top ten make up roughly 2.3% of the sample. The treatment or condition label, as the study defines it: allogeneic hematopoietic cell transplantation with graft depleted of TCRalphabeta T cells and CD19 B cells.

This material consisted of PBMCs, mostly from graft donor cells, taken 360 days after TCRalphabeta/CD19-depleted stem cell transplant. These receptors all come from a male patient younger than 18 who had a stem cell transplant for acute myeloid leukemia, so the T cells may come from the graft donor.

This clonotype occurred many times. The CDR3 spells CASSYSSQARYQETQYF. CDR3 bases: TGTGCCAGCAGTTACTCGAGCCAGGCCCGGTACCAAGAGACCCAGTACTTC. The chain combines TRBV6-5 with TRBJ2-5, with D unclear. The ends were cut back, 0 bases at V and 0 bases at J, with 14 bases in the middle. There are 17 residues in the CDR3. Germline CDR1 and CDR2: MNHEY and SVGAGI.

Only a few counts were recorded for this clonotype. The J gene is TRBJ1-1, the V gene TRBV28, with a tentative D call TRBD1 (5 bases). CDR1 is MDHEN and CDR2 is SYDVKM in the germline V gene. There are 14 residues in the CDR3. Trimming removed 6 bases from V and 3 bases from J, with 14 bases in between. The DNA for the CDR3 is TGTGCCAGCAGCCAGGGCGGGGTGGACACTGAAGCTTTCTTT. It specifies CASSQGGVDTEAFF.

The chain is built from TRBV9 and TRBJ2-1; D is perhaps TRBD2 (6 bases). In germline, CDR1 is SGDLS, CDR2 YYNGEE. The CDR3 extends over 13 amino acids. Trimming shortened V by 0 bases and J by 8 bases, and 9 bases separated the two germline ends. CDR3 DNA: TGTGCCAGCAGCGTAGGAAGGGAGGATGAGCAGTTCTTC. Translation gives CASSVGREDEQFF.

This rearrangement joins TRBV5-1 to TRBJ2-1; no clear D gene. Germline CDR1 and CDR2: SGHRS and YFSETQ. There are 16 residues in the CDR3. V dropped 1 base and J dropped 0 bases, with 11 bases sitting between them. CDR3 in amino acids: CASSLQARSSYNEQFF. CDR3 DNA sequence: TGCGCCAGCAGCTTGCAGGCGCGGAGCTCCTACAATGAGCAGTTCTTC.

V is TRBV27 and J is TRBJ2-7; D not resolved. This CDR3 has 15 residues. Germline CDR1 MNHEY, CDR2 SMNVEV (reference sequence). Trimming cost V 0 bases and J 4 bases, with 13 bases left between them. CDR3 nucleotides: TGTGCCAGCAGTTTATCGGTGGACGGGTCTTACGAGCAGTACTTC. It codes for CASSLSVDGSYEQYF.

This chain connects TRBV7-3 to TRBJ2-1, with 8 bases that match TRBD1. Germline CDR1 and CDR2: SGHTA and FQGTGA. J gave up 12 bases and V 1 base, and 14 bases lay outside the gene matches. This CDR3 comprises 16 residues. CDR3 residues: CASSLREVAGGEVQFF. The CDR3 DNA follows: TGTGCCAGCAGCTTAAGAGAAGTTGCAGGGGGCGAGGTGCAGTTCTTC.

This clonotype was seen at least ten times. The J gene is TRBJ2-1, the V gene TRBV20-1, with TRBD2 matching 10 bases. The CDR3 runs 15 residues. J lost 3 bases, V lost 3 bases, and 5 bases had no gene match. The germline CDR1 and CDR2 sequences are DFQATT and SNEGSKA (reference sequence). Written as DNA, the CDR3 is TGCAGTGCTAGGACAGCGGGAGGGAGCTACAATGAGCAGTTCTTC. Amino acid sequence: CSARTAGGSYNEQFF.

The V gene is TRBV11-1, the J gene TRBJ2-6; D tentatively reads TRBD1 or TRBD2 (6 bases each). Germline V gene data show CDR1 as SGHAT and CDR2 as FQDESV (reference sequence). CDR3 size: 18 residues. Trimming stripped 5 bases from V and 0 bases from J, with 17 bases between. The CDR3 DNA sequence: TGTGCCAGCAGCCCCCTGGGGGGCCATAGCTCTGGGGCCAACGTCCTGACTTTC. It codes for CASSPLGGHSSGANVLTF.